The present T cell receptor beta chain was sequenced within a study of T cells in Graves' hyperthyroidism and ophthalmopathy. General study results and limits: Most thyroid clonotypes with frequency above 0.001 were detected in blood.

Deletions cut 4 bases from V and 3 bases from J, with 16 bases between. CDR1 and CDR2 from the germline V gene are SGHAT and FQNNGV. The CDR3 length is 16 residues. Comments on this clonotype: Its antigen is not known.

TCR beta CDR3 regions were amplified from RNA transcripts. HTBI primers were the set used in a first-round RT-PCR of the TCR CDR3. One entry per CDR3 protein, called by TCRdb with MiXCR from the multiplex PCR reads. The data contain around 300,000 distinct CDR3 sequences, roughly 19% of them seen just once; the ten biggest clones take up just under 40%. This clonotype was sampled from a man in his forties or fifties with Graves' ophthalmopathy. The rearrangement joins TRBV11-2 to TRBJ2-1; D could derive from TRBD1 or TRBD2 (5 bases each). Sequencing input: blood. This CDR3 is CASSSTGTWYYNEQFF. The CDR3 DNA is TGTGCCAGCAGCTCAACGGGGACGTGGTACTACAATGAGCAGTTCTTC. Combining the CDR3 with reference TRBV11-2 and TRBJ2-1 gives the whole variable domain EAGVAQSPRYKIIEKRQSVAFWCNPISGHATLYWYQQILGQGPKLLIQFQNNGVVDDSQLPKDRFSAERLKGVDSTLKIQPAKLEDSAVYLCASSSTGTWYYNEQFFGPGTRLTVL.